What follows is one T cell receptor beta chain and its context. These data come from a study of shared clonotypes between healthy human individuals. Method: immunoSEQ multiplex PCR; TCRdb's copy keeps in-frame clones and lacks some. The sample includes about half a million clones, about 84% seen only once; the top ten take about an eighth. The CDR3 is 16 residues long. Germline CDR1 is SGHTA and CDR2 is FQGTGA. With 5 bases removed from V and 0 bases from J, the gap between germline ends came to 13 bases. This chain joins TRBV7-3 and TRBJ2-2; possibly TRBD1 for D (6 bases). This clonotype was obtained from a woman in her forties in good health. Some clones in this sample may be carry-over from other donors' samples. The sample consisted of PBMCs. The CDR3 DNA reads TGTGCCAGCAGCCCACGGACAGATCCGAACACCGGGGAGCTGTTTTTT. Protein: CASSPRTDPNTGELFF.